The present T cell receptor beta chain was sequenced within a study of T cells expressing NK-cell markers. Study-level results: There were four donors in whom these clonotypes also led the CD3+CD56-NKG2C+ fraction. Roughly six donors showed dominant NKG2C+ clonotypes comprising roughly 1.0-7.5% of their CD8+ T cells.

Germline loops: CDR1 DFQATT, CDR2 SNEGSKA (reference sequence). The CDR3 covers 13 residues. As regards this clonotype: Its antigen is undetermined.

5'RACE template switching built TCR beta cDNA with unique molecular identifiers. Using the 5' RACE reads, TCRdb records one entry per CDR3 protein without DNA. The sample table includes roughly 390,000 distinct CDR3 sequences. The TCR comes from a man aged 18 to 69 in good health. The rearrangement links TRBV20-1 to TRBJ1-4. Sequencing used blood T cells: a sorted CD56 or NKG2C T cell subset, CD4+ or CD8+ T cells, or bulk PBMC T cells (not recorded which). CDR3 sequence: CSVVSQDYEKLFF.